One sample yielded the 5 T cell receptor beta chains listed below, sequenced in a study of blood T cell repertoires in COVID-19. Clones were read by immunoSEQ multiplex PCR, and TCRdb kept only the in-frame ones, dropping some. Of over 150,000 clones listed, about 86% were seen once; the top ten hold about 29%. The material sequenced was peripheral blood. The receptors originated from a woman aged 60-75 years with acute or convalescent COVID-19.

CDR3 nucleotide sequence: TGTGCCAGCCGTGGGGGGGAGGTTTATGGCTACACCTTC. Its protein product is CASRGGEVYGYTF. The gene calls are TRBV2 and TRBJ1-2; D is possibly TRBD1 (5 bases). The CDR3 contains 13 residues. CDR1 is SNHLY, CDR2 FYNNEI, per germline. Trimming took off 8 bases at V and 5 bases at J, with 15 bases between the two ends.

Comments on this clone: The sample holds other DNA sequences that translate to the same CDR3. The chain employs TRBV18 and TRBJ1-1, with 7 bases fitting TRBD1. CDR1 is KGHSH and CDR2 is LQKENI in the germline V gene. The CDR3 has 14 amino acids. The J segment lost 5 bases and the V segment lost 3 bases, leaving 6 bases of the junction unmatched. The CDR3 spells CASSPPDRETEAFF. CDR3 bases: TGTGCCAGCTCACCGCCCGACAGGGAAACTGAAGCTTTCTTT.

The CDR3 sequence: CASSPLLNTEAFF. The CDR3 DNA follows: TGTGCCAGCAGCCCCCTCCTGAACACTGAAGCTTTCTTT. The V and J genes are TRBV3-1 (or the pseudogene TRBV3-2) and TRBJ1-1; D gene ambiguous. Germline V CDR1 and CDR2: LGHDT, YNNKEL (reference sequence). V lost 4 bases, J lost 0 bases, and 6 bases lay in between. The CDR3 runs to 13 residues.

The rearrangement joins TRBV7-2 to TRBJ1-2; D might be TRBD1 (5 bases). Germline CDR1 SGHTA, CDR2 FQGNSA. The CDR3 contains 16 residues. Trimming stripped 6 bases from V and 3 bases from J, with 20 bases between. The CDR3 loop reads CASRGKGSARYYGYTF. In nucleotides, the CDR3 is TGTGCCAGCAGGGGAAAGGGGTCCGCTCGATACTATGGCTACACCTTC.

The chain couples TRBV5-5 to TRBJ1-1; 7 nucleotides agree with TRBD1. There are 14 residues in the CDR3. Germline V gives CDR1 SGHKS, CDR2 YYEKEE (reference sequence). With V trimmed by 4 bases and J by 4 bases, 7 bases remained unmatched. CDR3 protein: CASSADHRGTEAFF. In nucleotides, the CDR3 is TGTGCCAGCAGCGCCGACCACAGGGGCACTGAAGCTTTCTTT.